These 22 T cell receptor beta chains share one sample of origin, sequenced in a study of breast tumors, draining lymph nodes, adjacent tissues. TCRdb passed the multiplex PCR reads through MiXCR, listing each CDR3 protein once. In the table there are 55,000 to 75,000 distinct CDR3 sequences, 43% of which are singletons. Sequencing used breast tumor tissue. The receptors stem from a female donor with breast cancer. Some clones in this sample may be carry-over from other donors' samples.

As regards this clonotype: Germline is not matched at one junction end, which may reflect a read error. In DNA, the CDR3 is TGTGTCAGCAGCCAGGATCTGGCGGGAGGGGCCAGGGATACGCAGTATTTT. Its protein product is CVSSQDLAGGARDTQYF. This chain connects TRBV3-1 to TRBJ2-3; 9 bases match TRBD2. CDR1 LGHDT and CDR2 YNNKEL come from the germline V gene (reference sequence). The CDR3 loop spans 17 amino acids.

The chain joins TRBV20-1 to TRBJ2-5, with D perhaps given as TRBD1 or TRBD2 (5 bases each). The germline V and J ends were trimmed by 2 bases and 2 bases, with 15 bases remaining between them. Germline values: CDR1 DFQATT, CDR2 SNEGSKA (reference sequence). The CDR3 consists of 15 residues. CDR3 nucleotides: TGCAGTGCTAGACAGGGCGGAAGGAGGCAAGAGACCCAGTACTTC. It is translated as CSARQGGRRQETQYF.

Details on this clonotype: The CDR3 carries no conserved terminal phenylalanine or tryptophan, so it likely arises from a read error. The chain recombines TRBV14 with TRBJ1-1; D is possibly TRBD1 (6 bases). Germline V CDR1 and CDR2: SGHDN, FVKESK. V lost 5 bases to trimming and J lost 2 bases, with 9 bases between them. This CDR3 has 13 residues. The CDR3 region is CASSGQLNTEAFL. CDR3 nucleotide sequence: TGTGCCAGCAGCGGACAGTTAAACACTGAAGCTTTCCTT.

The V call is TRBV2, the J call TRBJ2-3; 11 bases match TRBD2. V lost 9 bases and J lost 11; bases outside the gene matches: 13. The CDR3 is 14 residues long. The germline CDR1 and CDR2 sequences are SNHLY and FYNNEI. The CDR3 spells CASTSGGHYNEQYF. The CDR3 DNA reads TGTGCCAGTACTAGCGGGGGTCACTACAATGAGCAGTATTTT.

This clonotype has ten or more counts. J is TRBJ1-2 and V is TRBV5-6; tentatively, D is TRBD1 (5 bases). V lost 7 bases, J lost 8 bases, and 30 bases lay in between. CDR3 length equals 17 residues. CDR1 SGHDT and CDR2 YYEEEE come from the germline V gene. CDR3 DNA: TGTGCCAGCTGTCTGGGGGAGGGGTATTACCCTATGGAAGGCTACACCTTC. Translation gives CASCLGEGYYPMEGYTF.

In its sample, this clonotype was seen many times. Likely a read error: the CDR3 ends without its conserved phenylalanine or tryptophan. The chain employs TRBV12-3 or TRBV12-4 and TRBJ2-3; D gene ambiguous. V was clipped by 6 bases and J by 5 bases, with 12 bases between them. The CDR3 loop spans 13 amino acids. CDR3 in amino acids: CASRIYRGDTQYL. The DNA of the CDR3 is TGTGCCAGCAGAATCTACCGAGGAGATACGCAGTATCTT.

This clonotype has a count of ten or more. The genes are TRBV6-6 and TRBJ1-5, with 8 positions matching TRBD1. CDR3 length: 15 residues. Germline V CDR1 and CDR2: MNHNY, SVGAGI (reference sequence). The ends lost 2 bases at V and 2 bases at J; junction bases unmatched: 2. CDR3 amino acids: CASSYPGQGNQPQHF. The CDR3, as DNA: TGTGCCAGCAGTTACCCGGGACAGGGCAATCAGCCCCAGCATTTT.

Note on this clonotype: This may stem from a read error, because a much larger clone lies one nucleotide away. V usage is TRBV3-1 and J usage is TRBJ2-7; possible D gene TRBD2, 6 bases. Germline CDR1 is LGHDT and CDR2 is YNNKEL (reference sequence). The CDR3 covers 13 residues. The DNA of the CDR3 is TGTGCCAGCAACCAAGCGCGGGGCTATGAGCAGTACTTC. Its translation: CASNQARGYEQYF.

The chain has TRBV24-1 and TRBJ1-5, with D maybe TRBD1 (5 bases). Germline V gene sequence: CDR1 KGHDR, CDR2 SFDVKD. There are 15 residues in the CDR3. V was pared by 10 bases and J by 3 bases, with 18 bases between. The CDR3 DNA is TGTGCCACTGACTGGGGACCGCCCGTCAATCAGCCCCAGCATTTT. Protein: CATDWGPPVNQPQHF.

For this clonotype: This clone may be a read error of a much larger clone one base away. CDR3 sequence (DNA): TGTGTCAGCAGCTTAGGGGTGGAGACTGAAGCTTTCTTT. Encoded protein: CVSSLGVETEAFF. The chain combines TRBV7-9 with TRBJ2-2, with D possibly matching TRBD1 (5 bases). The J call is uncertain, as TRBJ1-1 better fits the DNA end. This CDR3 is 13 amino acids long. Germline CDR1 SEHNR, CDR2 FQNEAQ (reference sequence).

The chain recombines TRBV7-8 with TRBJ1-2; 7 nucleotides line up with TRBD1. Germline V gene lookup returns CDR1 SGHVS and CDR2 FQNEAQ. Trimming removed 5 bases from V and 4 bases from J; junction bases left unmatched: 7. This CDR3 region has 14 residues. DNA of the CDR3: TGTGCCAGCAGCCCAAACAGGGGCTTCTATGGCTACACCTTC. Protein sequence: CASSPNRGFYGYTF.

Points on this clonotype: This clone may be a read error of a much larger clone one base away. V gene TRBV7-2 combines with J gene TRBJ2-7; 13 bases line up with TRBD2. CDR1 is SGHTA and CDR2 is FQGNSA in the germline V gene. The CDR3 runs 17 residues. CDR3 bases: TGTGCCAGCAGCTTAGCCCGGACTAGCGGGGGCCCCTACCAGCAGTACTTC. Protein product: CASSLARTSGGPYQQYF. Drawing the rest from reference TRBV7-2 and TRBJ2-7, the complete variable domain is GAGVSQSPSNKVTEKGKDVELRCDPISGHTALYWYRQSLGQGLEFLIYFQGNSAPDKSGLPSDRFSAERTGGSVSTLTIQRTQQEDSAVYLCASSLARTSGGPYQQYFGPGTRLTVT.

For the CDR3, the DNA is TGTGCCAGCCTACTAGCGGGGCCCACAGATACGCAGTATTTT. The encoded protein is CASLLAGPTDTQYF. The gene calls are TRBV2 and TRBJ2-3, with 10 bases fitting TRBD2. In germline, CDR1 is SNHLY, CDR2 FYNNEI. The CDR3 is 14 residues long. V lost 8 bases, J lost 2 bases, and 4 bases stayed unmatched.

This clonotype has at least ten counts. J is TRBJ2-1 and V is TRBV7-8, with TRBD2 matching 8 bases. Unmatched junction bases numbered 8, after V lost 5 bases and J lost 2 bases. Looked up from germline, CDR1 is SGHVS and CDR2 is FQNEAQ. The CDR3 runs 16 residues. In DNA form, the CDR3 reads TGTGCCAGCAGCCCCGATACTAGCGGAACCTACAATGAGCAGTTCTTC. Its translation: CASSPDTSGTYNEQFF. Complete variable domain (other parts from reference TRBV7-8 and TRBJ2-1): GAGVSQSPRYKVAKRGQDVALRCDPISGHVSLFWYQQALGQGPEFLTYFQNEAQLDKSGLPSDRFFAERPEGSVSTLKIQRTQQEDSAVYLCASSPDTSGTYNEQFFGPGTRLTVL.

With respect to this clonotype: A junction end diverges from the germline sequence, so it may reflect a read error. The gene calls are TRBV7-6 and TRBJ2-3; 8 nucleotides align to TRBD2. CDR1 SGHVS and CDR2 FNYEAQ come from the germline V gene. This CDR3 is 20 amino acids long. The CDR3, as DNA: TGTGCCAGCAGTGGGGCGGGGGGTGTATTTGGGGCACCGGACTCAGATACGCAGTACTTT. Encoded protein: CASSGAGGVFGAPDSDTQYF.

Regarding this clonotype: At one of its ends the junction is not consistent with the germline gene, which may arise from a read error. The J gene is TRBJ2-2, the V gene TRBV24-1, with D possibly TRBD2 on 5 matching bases. Germline CDR1 reads KGHDR; CDR2 reads SFDVKD. The CDR3 has 13 residues. The CDR3 nucleotides are TGTGCCACCAGTGATCTCAGGAACGGGGAGCCGTTTTTC. It codes for CATSDLRNGEPFF.

The J gene is TRBJ1-1, the V gene TRBV6-5; the D is unclear. This CDR3 has 15 amino acids. V was shortened by 5 bases and J by 11 bases, with 24 bases between the two germline ends. CDR1 is MNHEY and CDR2 is SVGAGI in the germline V gene. This CDR3 reads CASSPLLGRVLKAFF. The CDR3 nucleotides read TGTGCCAGCAGTCCCCTCCTGGGCCGGGTATTGAAGGCTTTCTTT.

The chain combines TRBV7-2 with TRBJ2-2; TRBD1 matches at 7 bases. The CDR3 contains 15 residues. Germline loops: CDR1 SGHTA, CDR2 FQGNSA. After removal of 2 bases from V and 10 bases from J, the junction contained 10 bases not matched to a gene. This CDR3 reads CASSLPQTGKEELFF. CDR3 nucleotides: TGTGCCAGCAGCTTACCTCAGACAGGGAAGGAGGAGCTGTTTTTT.

At least ten counts were recorded for this clonotype. The chain uses TRBV27 and TRBJ1-2, with D possibly being TRBD1 (5 bases). This CDR3 has 12 amino acids. Between the trimmed V and J ends, which lost 6 bases and 8 bases, there was a span of 13 bases. Looked up from germline, CDR1 is MNHEY and CDR2 is SMNVEV (reference sequence). The CDR3 spells CASRDGGRGYTF. The CDR3 nucleotides read TGTGCCAGCAGAGATGGGGGGAGAGGCTACACCTTC.

This clonotype occurred many times. The V gene is TRBV7-4, the J gene TRBJ2-3; D not resolved. Germline V gene lookup returns CDR1 SGHVT and CDR2 SQSDAQ. This CDR3 is 11 amino acids long. The V gene lost 6 bases and the J gene lost 6 bases, with 7 bases spanning the gap. This CDR3 reads CASRKADTQYF. DNA of the CDR3: TGTGCCAGCAGGAAAGCGGATACGCAGTATTTT.

In regard to this clonotype: Since the CDR3 does not end with the conserved phenylalanine or tryptophan, this likely comes from a read error. The CDR3 protein is CASSPGQGEGAGANVLTL. For the CDR3, the DNA is TGTGCCAGCAGTCCGGGACAGGGGGAGGGCGCTGGGGCCAACGTCCTGACTCTC. V and J are TRBV12-3 or TRBV12-4 and TRBJ2-6; 11 bases agree with TRBD1. J lost 2 bases, V lost 5 bases, and 8 bases had no gene match. This CDR3 has 18 residues.

The chain joins TRBV12-3 or TRBV12-4 to TRBJ2-7, with D tentatively TRBD1 (6 bases). V dropped 7 bases and J dropped 3 bases, with 19 bases sitting between them. CDR3 length equals 15 residues. This CDR3 reads CASTSYRDKHYEQYF. The CDR3 DNA follows: TGTGCCAGCACCAGCTACCGGGACAAGCACTACGAGCAGTACTTC.